This passage covers 18 T cell receptor beta chains from one sample sequenced in a study of shared clonotypes between healthy human individuals. The method was immunoSEQ multiplex PCR; TCRdb's version includes in-frame clones alone and lacks a portion of them. The sample contains 2.5 million or so clones, approximately 92% of which appear only once. Sample: naive CD4+ T cells sorted from blood. Subset defined: CD45RA+ positively selected. These receptors originate from a man between 18 and 29 years old in good health.

V gene TRBV30 combines with J gene TRBJ2-2; D is perhaps TRBD1 (5 bases). The CDR3 covers 14 residues. Germline V gene sequence: CDR1 GTSNPN, CDR2 SVGIG (reference sequence). V was pared by 4 bases and J by 4 bases, with 13 bases between. In DNA form, the CDR3 reads TGTGCCTGGAAGGGGTTGCCGGGCACCGGGGAGCTGTTTTTT. Protein sequence: CAWKGLPGTGELFF.

CDR3: CAWSIHTDTQYF. As DNA, the CDR3 is TGTGCCTGGAGTATACACACAGATACGCAGTATTTT. The chain joins TRBV30 to TRBJ2-3; D remains ambiguous. Germline lookup yields CDR1 GTSNPN and CDR2 SVGIG (reference sequence). The CDR3 loop spans 12 amino acids. V gave up 2 bases and J gave up 2 bases, with 5 bases separating them.

This clone has a single count. The J gene is TRBJ1-3, the V gene TRBV6-5, with a weak D call TRBD1 (5 bases). V was clipped by 4 bases and J by 0 bases, with 10 bases between them. CDR1 and CDR2 (germline): MNHEY, SVGAGI. This CDR3 is 15 amino acids long. The CDR3 bases are TGTGCCAGCAGTTGGGGACGGTCCTCTGGAAACACCATATATTTT. Translated: CASSWGRSSGNTIYF.

The chain joins TRBV5-1 to TRBJ2-7; the match to TRBD1 covers 7 bases. With 4 bases clipped from V and 4 bases from J, the junction kept 8 bases outside the gene matches. Looked up from germline, CDR1 is SGHRS and CDR2 is YFSETQ. The CDR3 sequence is 14 residues long. The CDR3 DNA reads TGCGCCAGCAGCCCGACAGGGATCCCTTACGAGCAGTACTTC. Translation gives CASSPTGIPYEQYF.

About this clone: At the DNA level, this CDR3 is encoded by other sequences in the same sample as well. V is TRBV5-4 and J is TRBJ2-3; a weak D match, TRBD2 (5 bases). The CDR3 loop spans 13 amino acids. V was shortened by 3 bases and J by 0 bases, with 5 bases between the two germline ends. The germline V gene encodes CDR1 SGHNT and CDR2 YYREEE (reference sequence). CDR3 amino acids: CASSSGSTDTQYF. The DNA of the CDR3 is TGTGCCAGCAGCTCGGGAAGCACAGATACGCAGTATTTT.

This chain uses TRBV29-1 with TRBJ2-5; D unresolved. V was pared by 3 bases and J by 5 bases, with 10 bases between. From germline, CDR1 is SQVTM and CDR2 ANQGSEA. The CDR3 contains 12 residues. The chain's CDR3 is CSVEADLETQYF. The CDR3 DNA reads as TGCAGCGTTGAGGCAGACTTGGAGACCCAGTACTTC.

The J gene is TRBJ2-7, the V gene TRBV27, with D uncertain. This CDR3 has 14 amino acids. Between the trimmed V and J ends, which lost 3 bases and 5 bases, there was a span of 14 bases. The germline V gene has CDR1 MNHEY and CDR2 SMNVEV (reference sequence). CDR3: CASSFSSGSNEQYF. As DNA, the CDR3 is TGTGCCAGCAGTTTCTCCTCTGGATCCAACGAGCAGTACTTC.

On this clone: Other DNA sequences in the sample encode the same CDR3. The CDR3 DNA sequence: TGTGCCTGGAGTGGAAGAATTAGCAATCAGCCCCAGCATTTT. Translated, it gives CAWSGRISNQPQHF. V and J are TRBV30 and TRBJ1-5; D not resolved. Trimming left V 1 base short and J 0 bases short, with 7 bases between. Germline-derived CDR1 and CDR2 are GTSNPN and SVGIG (reference sequence). The CDR3 sequence is 14 residues long.

The chain links TRBV25-1 to TRBJ1-3; 10 bases are a match to TRBD1. The CDR3 length is 13 residues. The germline V gene encodes CDR1 MGHDK and CDR2 SYGVNS. Trimming removed 8 bases from V and 8 bases from J; junction bases left unmatched: 6. The CDR3 region has the DNA TGTGCCAGCGGGGGACAGGGGATGCACACCATATATTTT. It yields the protein CASGGQGMHTIYF.

The chain combines TRBV10-3 with TRBJ2-7; D may be TRBD1 (6 bases). CDR3 length equals 13 residues. Germline-derived CDR1 and CDR2 are ENHRY and SYGVKD. V gave up 6 bases and J gave up 5 bases, with 14 bases separating them. CDR3 region: CAIRNLAGDEQYF. The CDR3 region has the DNA TGTGCCATCAGAAACCTCGCAGGGGACGAGCAGTACTTC.

This clone was recorded a few times. In DNA, the CDR3 is TGTGCCATCAGTGAGGCTGGGACAGTTGCTGAAGCTTTCTTT. Encoded protein: CAISEAGTVAEAFF. The rearrangement links TRBV10-3 to TRBJ1-1; TRBD1 matches at 7 bases. This CDR3 contains 14 residues. The germline gives CDR1 ENHRY, CDR2 SYGVKD. The J segment lost 6 bases and the V segment lost 2 bases, leaving 6 bases of the junction unmatched.

The chain couples TRBV14 to TRBJ2-5, with a possible D match to TRBD2 (5 bases). CDR3 length equals 16 residues. Per germline, CDR1 SGHDN and CDR2 FVKESK. Between the trimmed V and J ends, which lost 1 base and 5 bases, there was a span of 17 bases. The CDR3 is CASSQVGVSVRETQYF. For the CDR3, the DNA is TGTGCCAGCAGCCAAGTTGGTGTTAGCGTGAGGGAGACCCAGTACTTC.

V and J are TRBV5-1 and TRBJ2-1; 14 positions agree with TRBD2. The V gene's germline CDR1 is SGHRS and CDR2 YFSETQ. The V gene end was trimmed by 9 bases and the J gene end by 7 bases; junction bases not matched to a gene: 6. The CDR3 has 14 amino acids. As DNA, the CDR3 is TGCGCCACCGGGGGACTAGCGGGGGTGAATGAGCAGTTCTTC. Its protein product is CATGGLAGVNEQFF.

The chain employs TRBV5-1 and TRBJ1-3; D perhaps matches TRBD1 (6 bases). V lost 3 bases and J 2 bases, leaving 12 bases between the germline ends. Germline V gives CDR1 SGHRS, CDR2 YFSETQ. The CDR3 has 15 residues. The CDR3 DNA follows: TGCGCCAGCAGCTCCAGGGGAGAAGCTGGAAACACCATATATTTT. It is translated as CASSSRGEAGNTIYF.

This clone was counted only a few times. V and J are TRBV29-1 and TRBJ1-6, with D possibly TRBD1 on 6 matching bases. V was shortened by 4 bases and J by 8 bases, with 9 bases between the two germline ends. Germline CDR1 SQVTM, CDR2 ANQGSEA. The CDR3 sequence is 12 residues long. The CDR3 DNA is TGCAGCGTTGGGACAGATTATTCACCCCTCCACTTT. Translating gives CSVGTDYSPLHF.

This clone was picked up one time. The V and J genes are TRBV5-1 and TRBJ2-2; D is uncertain. V lost 0 bases to trimming and J lost 3 bases, with 9 bases between them. This CDR3 is 15 amino acids long. Germline V gene data show CDR1 as SGHRS and CDR2 as YFSETQ. CDR3 DNA: TGCGCCAGCAGCTTGGGATTCCGGGACACCGGGGAGCTGTTTTTT. Its translation: CASSLGFRDTGELFF.

The chain is built from TRBV6-1 and TRBJ2-1; 12 bases are a match to TRBD2. The trim removed 4 bases at V and 6 bases at J, leaving 10 bases unmatched. The germline gives CDR1 MNHNS, CDR2 SASEGT. The CDR3 spans 17 residues. CDR3 in amino acids: CASSARTSGDVSNEQFF. CDR3 bases: TGTGCCAGCAGTGCCAGGACTAGCGGGGATGTGAGCAATGAGCAGTTCTTC.

The genes are TRBV29-1 and TRBJ1-1; D is ambiguous. The CDR3 runs to 13 residues. Trimming left V 0 bases short and J 6 bases short, with 11 bases between. Germline loops: CDR1 SQVTM, CDR2 ANQGSEA. In DNA form, the CDR3 reads TGCAGCGTTGAAGATCTCGGGTCGGCTGAAGCTTTCTTT. Translated: CSVEDLGSAEAFF.